These 4 T cell receptor beta chains were all obtained from the same sample, sequenced in a study of blood T cell repertoires in COVID-19. Method: immunoSEQ multiplex PCR; TCRdb's copy keeps in-frame clones and lacks some. Here the sample spans 400,000 to 450,000 clones, 80% to 90% being singletons. The sequenced material came from peripheral blood. The receptors were gathered from a man younger than 35 with COVID-19, enrolled during active disease.

The gene calls are TRBV5-8 and TRBJ2-5; 9 bases match TRBD1. The V gene's germline CDR1 is SGHTS and CDR2 YDEGEE. The junction had 20 bases not matched to a gene; V was cut back by 3 bases and J by 5 bases. This CDR3 has 19 amino acids. As DNA, the CDR3 is TGTGCCAGCAGCTCTCTACCAGGGAGGGACAGGGAAGGCCGGGAGACCCAGTACTTC. It yields the protein CASSSLPGRDREGRETQYF.

This clone was counted between two and nine times. The V and J genes are TRBV11-3 and TRBJ1-2; maybe TRBD1 (6 bases). The germline V gene has CDR1 SGHNT and CDR2 YENEEA. The V gene lost 5 bases and the J gene lost 8 bases, with 15 bases spanning the gap. The length of the CDR3 is 13 residues. The CDR3 reads CASSPRGGGGYTF. The CDR3 bases are TGTGCCAGCAGCCCGCGAGGGGGTGGCGGCTACACCTTC. Based on the CDR3 plus reference TRBV11-3 and TRBJ1-2, the full variable domain is EAGVVQSPRYKIIEKKQPVAFWCNPISGHNTLYWYLQNLGQGPELLIRYENEEAVDDSQLPKDRFSAERLKGVDSTLKIQPAELGDSAVYLCASSPRGGGGYTFGSGTRLTVV.

The chain joins TRBV6-5 to TRBJ1-5; D is ambiguous. This CDR3 spans 13 amino acids. V lost 0 bases and J 6 bases, leaving 6 bases between the germline ends. CDR1 MNHEY and CDR2 SVGAGI come from the germline V gene. CDR3: CASSYSFLQPQHF. As DNA, the CDR3 is TGTGCCAGCAGTTACTCCTTCCTTCAGCCCCAGCATTTT.

The rearrangement joins TRBV7-3 to TRBJ1-3; the D is unclear. This CDR3 has 15 amino acids. Germline assignment: CDR1 SGHTA and CDR2 FQGTGA. V dropped 5 bases and J dropped 0 bases, with 11 bases sitting between them. The CDR3 coding sequence is TGTGCCAGCAGCCGAGAGGGCAGCTCTGGAAACACCATATATTTT. Its translation is CASSREGSSGNTIYF. The full variable domain, rest sourced from reference TRBV7-3 and TRBJ1-3, is GAGVSQTPSNKVTEKGKYVELRCDPISGHTALYWYRQSLGQGPEFLIYFQGTGAADDSGLPNDRFFAVRPEGSVSTLKIQRTERGDSAVYLCASSREGSSGNTIYFGEGSWLTVV.